This T cell receptor (beta chain) derives from a study of T cell changes during pregnancy in multiple sclerosis. Only one count was recorded for this clone. This CDR3 region has 14 residues. CDR1 and CDR2 from the germline V gene are ENHRY and SYGVKD. Trimming shortened V by 7 bases and J by 4 bases, and 14 bases separated the two germline ends. Generated by immunoSEQ multiplex PCR, the TCRdb table keeps only in-frame clones and is missing some. Among 55,000 to 70,000 clones listed, roughly nine tenths were seen once. This clonotype originated in a female donor with multiple sclerosis, enrolled in a pregnancy study. This chain links TRBV10-3 with TRBJ1-3; no definite D call. Here the sequenced sample was peripheral blood, taken in the first trimester of pregnancy. CDR3 DNA: TGTGCCATCACTGACACGGGGAAAGGAAACACCATATATTTT. As protein: CAITDTGKGNTIYF.